The clone carrying this T cell receptor beta chain has more than one count but fewer than ten. Together with a sample-barcoded 5' primer, a J-beta primer mix was included in a second PCR lasting roughly 6 to 12 cycles. TCRdb itself ran the 5' RACE reads through MiXCR, one entry per CDR3 protein. Here the sample spans 750,000 to 1,000,000 distinct CDR3 sequences, under 35% being singletons. The data originate from a study of blood T cells in healthy people across ages. The CDR3 consists of 19 residues. Germline V CDR1 and CDR2: SGHTA, FQGNSA. J was trimmed by 1 base and V by 3 bases; bases with no gene match: 11. These sequences were also reported in another study, on T cells of mothers and their children.

The specimen sequenced was blood. The TCR sequence derives from a middle-aged woman in good health. The chain employs TRBV7-2 and TRBJ2-2, with TRBD2 identical over 10 bases. The CDR3 region is CASSFRRLAGAKNTGELFF. The DNA of the CDR3 is TGTGCCAGCAGCTTTAGGCGGCTAGCGGGGGCCAAGAACACCGGGGAGCTGTTTTTT.